This T cell receptor (beta chain) was profiled in a study of tumor and adjacent non-tumor tissue in lung cancer. The study, taken as a whole, reports: Normal lung showed higher cumulative top 100 clone frequency than tumor.

TCRbeta libraries were built with three rounds of nested PCR, modified from ARM-PCR. MiXCR was run by TCRdb on the multiplex PCR reads, yielding one entry per CDR3 protein. The data hold under 150,000 distinct CDR3 sequences, with over 65% observed a single time. The template was RNA from unsorted bulk tissue. The germline V gene has CDR1 SGHAT and CDR2 FQNNGV. V dropped 8 bases and J dropped 6 bases, with 23 bases sitting between them. The CDR3 runs 17 residues. About this clonotype itself: The antigen is not known.

This receptor was taken from a man aged 30 to 39 with non-small cell lung cancer. J is TRBJ1-6 and V is TRBV11-2; the D gene is possibly TRBD1 (5 bases). The sample comprised lung tumor tissue. The CDR3 protein is CASHRYSSGTANSPLHF. In DNA form, the CDR3 reads TGTGCCAGCCACCGATACTCGTCCGGGACGGCTAATTCACCCCTCCACTTT.